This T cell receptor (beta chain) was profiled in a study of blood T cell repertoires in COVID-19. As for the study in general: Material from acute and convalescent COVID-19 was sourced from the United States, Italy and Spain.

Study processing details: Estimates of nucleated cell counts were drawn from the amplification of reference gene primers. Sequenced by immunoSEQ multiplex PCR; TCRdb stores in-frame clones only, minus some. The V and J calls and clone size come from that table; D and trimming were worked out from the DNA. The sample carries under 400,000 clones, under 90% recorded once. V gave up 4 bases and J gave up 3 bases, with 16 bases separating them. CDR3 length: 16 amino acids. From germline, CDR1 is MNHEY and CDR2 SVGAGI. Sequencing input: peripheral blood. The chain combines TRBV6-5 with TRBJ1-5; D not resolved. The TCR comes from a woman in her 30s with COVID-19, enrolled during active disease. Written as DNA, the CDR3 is TGTGCCAGCAGTTCCCTCGGAGGCCTACTCAATCAGCCCCAGCATTTT. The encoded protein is CASSSLGGLLNQPQHF.